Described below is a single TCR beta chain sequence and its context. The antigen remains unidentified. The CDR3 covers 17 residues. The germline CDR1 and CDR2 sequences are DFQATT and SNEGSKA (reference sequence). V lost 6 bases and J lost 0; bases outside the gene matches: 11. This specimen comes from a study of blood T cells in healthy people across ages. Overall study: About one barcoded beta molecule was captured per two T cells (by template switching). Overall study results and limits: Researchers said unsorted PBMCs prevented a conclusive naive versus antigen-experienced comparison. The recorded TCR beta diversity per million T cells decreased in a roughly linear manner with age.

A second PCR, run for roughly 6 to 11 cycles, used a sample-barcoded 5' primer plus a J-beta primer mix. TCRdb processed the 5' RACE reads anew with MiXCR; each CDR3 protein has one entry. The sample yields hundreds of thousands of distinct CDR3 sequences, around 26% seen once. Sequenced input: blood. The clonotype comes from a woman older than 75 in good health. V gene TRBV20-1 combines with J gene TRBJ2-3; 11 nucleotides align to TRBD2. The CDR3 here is CSAKTSGIEGSTDTQYF. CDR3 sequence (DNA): TGCAGTGCGAAGACTAGCGGGATCGAAGGTAGCACAGATACGCAGTATTTT.